These T cell receptor beta chains were read from a single sample in a study of T-cell memory formation after mild COVID-19. MiXCR, run by TCRdb on the 5' RACE reads, gives a single entry per CDR3 protein. The data contain some 450,000 distinct CDR3 sequences, about 20% of them singletons. Sequenced sample: PBMCs or a T cell subset sorted from them (not recorded which). These TCRs come from a man aged 18-30 years who had mild COVID-19 (a few samples of this study predate the infection). Cell type and time point are not known. Both conserved end residues are part of each CDR3. D genes are given only for firm matches. Where a row states a size, it is once, few, many or the class of an expanded clone; other rows omit it.

>TRBV19|few|TRBJ1-6|-
TGTGCCTCTAGACGAGGGGGACGGCTTGGCTCACCCCTCCACTTT
CASRRGGRLGSPLHF
>TRBV5-1|many|TRBJ2-4|-
TGCGCCAGCAGCTTGAGCCCAGGGGGGGACAAAAACATTCAGTACTTC
CASSLSPGGDKNIQYF
>TRBV4-1|-|TRBJ1-5|-
TGCGCCAGCAGCCCTAGGGACACCAATCAGCCCCAGCATTTT
CASSPRDTNQPQHF
>TRBV4-3|-|TRBJ1-5|-
TGCGCCAGCAGCCAAGATTTGCAGAACCCCAATCAGCCCCAGCATTTT
CASSQDLQNPNQPQHF
>TRBV20-1|few|TRBJ2-3|TRBD2
TGCAGTGCTTCACTGGGGGGGTCAGATACGCAGTATTTT
CSASLGGSDTQYF
>TRBV18|-|TRBJ1-1|-
TGTGCCAGCTCACCACCCAGCCTGAACACTGAAGCTTTCTTT
CASSPPSLNTEAFF
>TRBV27|-|TRBJ2-2|-
TGTGCCAGCAGTTTAGAAACCGGGGCCACGAACACCGGGGAGCTGTTTTTT
CASSLETGATNTGELFF
>TRBV2|-|TRBJ2-1|TRBD2
TGTGCCAGCAGGGACAGGTTCAGCGGGGGGACCTCCTACAATGAGCAGTTCTTC
CASRDRFSGGTSYNEQFF
>TRBV6-2/TRBV6-3|-|TRBJ2-1|-
TGTGCCAGCAGTGACTATGAGCAGTTCTTC
CASSDYEQFF
>TRBV18|few|TRBJ1-2|-
TGTGCCAGCTCACCACCCAGACAGAACTATGGCTACACCTTC
CASSPPRQNYGYTF
>TRBV7-9|-|TRBJ1-4|-
TGTGCCAGCAGCTTAGGATGGCGGGGCACTAATGAAAAACTGTTTTTT
CASSLGWRGTNEKLFF
>TRBV7-9|-|TRBJ2-7|-
TGTGCCAGCAGTCGACAGCGGGTCTCCTACGAGCAGTACTTC
CASSRQRVSYEQYF
>TRBV7-2|few|TRBJ1-1|-
TGTGCCAGCAGCCTAAGTGCGGTCCCGGGGGCTTTCTTT
CASSLSAVPGAFF
>TRBV3-1|-|TRBJ2-1|-
TGTGCCAGCAGCGAGACAGGGAGGGTACGCGATGAGCAGTTCTTC
CASSETGRVRDEQFF
>TRBV20-1|-|TRBJ2-3|TRBD2
TGCAGTGCTAGCCGACTAGCGGGGGGAGTTACGCAGTATTTT
CSASRLAGGVTQYF
>TRBV7-2|-|TRBJ1-2|-
TGTGCCAGCAGCTTTCCGGCAGTCACGCACACCTTC
CASSFPAVTHTF
>TRBV15|-|TRBJ1-3|-
TGTGCCACCAGCAGAAATGATGGGAATTTCGGAAACACCATATATTTT
CATSRNDGNFGNTIYF
>TRBV5-1|-|TRBJ2-2|-
TGCGCCAGCAGCGGGCAGGCCCTCGCCGGGGATCTGTTTTTT
CASSGQALAGDLFF
>TRBV20-1|few|TRBJ2-2|TRBD2
TGCAGTGCTAGGATCCCCACTAGCGGGGGTACGAACACCGGGGAGCTGTTTTTT
CSARIPTSGGTNTGELFF
>TRBV5-1|-|TRBJ2-3|TRBD2
TGCGCCAGCAGCGAAACCGGGACTACCGCAGATACGCAGTATTTT
CASSETGTTADTQYF
>TRBV29-1|-|TRBJ1-1|-
TGCAGCGTTGATTCCTTGCAGGATGGGGGGGCAGCTTTCTTT
CSVDSLQDGGAAFF
>TRBV12-3/TRBV12-4|-|TRBJ2-5|TRBD2
TGTGCCAGCACCCAAAGCGGGGGGCCCTCAGAGACCCAGTACTTC
CASTQSGGPSETQYF
>TRBV7-2|-|TRBJ1-6|TRBD1
TGTGCCAGCCAGGGGGGGCTTAATTCACCCCTCCACTTT
CASQGGLNSPLHF
>TRBV6-5|-|TRBJ2-3|TRBD1
TGTGCCAGCAGTTACTTTACAGGGGGCAAGGATACGCAGTATTTT
CASSYFTGGKDTQYF
>TRBV5-6|many|TRBJ2-2|-
TGTGCCAGCAGCTTGGTGGGGGCATGGACCGGGGAGCTGTTTTTT
CASSLVGAWTGELFF
>TRBV6-5|-|TRBJ2-5|-
TGTGCCAGCAGACAAAGACCCGGGACCCAGTACTTC
CASRQRPGTQYF
>TRBV5-1|many|TRBJ2-1|TRBD1
TGCGCCAGCCGGGACAGGGGGCGGCAGGGCTACAATGAGCAGTTCTTC
CASRDRGRQGYNEQFF
>TRBV3-1|-|TRBJ1-5|-
TGTGCCAGCAGCCAAGGGTCGGGGGGGGCAGGCCGGCAGCCCCAGCATTTT
CASSQGSGGAGRQPQHF
>TRBV3-1|few|TRBJ2-5|-
TGTGCCAGCGGTCCACAGCAAGAGACCCAGTACTTC
CASGPQQETQYF
>TRBV6-6|-|TRBJ2-1|-
TGTGCCAGCAAAGAGGGGGGGGAGCAGTTCTTC
CASKEGGEQFF
>TRBV7-2|few|TRBJ2-1|-
TGTGCCAGCAGTCGAGTGGGGTCTGGTGAGCAGTTCTTC
CASSRVGSGEQFF
>TRBV29-1|few|TRBJ2-1|-
TGCAGCGTTCGCGGGCTACTCTACAATGAGCAGTTCTTC
CSVRGLLYNEQFF
>TRBV6-5|once|TRBJ1-1|-
TGTGCCACCATGGGGCGAGAAGCTTTCTTT
CATMGREAFF
>TRBV18|few|TRBJ1-6|-
TGTGCCAGCTCTCCGCGAGAGGCAGGGACGCTTAATTCACCCCTCCACTTT
CASSPREAGTLNSPLHF
>TRBV24-1|few|TRBJ2-5|TRBD1
TGTGCCACCAGTGATTCCACACAGGGGGCGCAAAAGACCCAGTACTTC
CATSDSTQGAQKTQYF
>TRBV18|few|TRBJ1-2|-
TGTGCCAGCTCACCCCAGGGGCTAGATGGCTACACCTTC
CASSPQGLDGYTF
>TRBV6-1|many|TRBJ1-1|-
TGTGCCAGCAGTGAATTCGGCAACGGTAAAGCTTTCTTT
CASSEFGNGKAFF
>TRBV18|-|TRBJ2-7|-
TGTGCCAGCTCACCCTTCGGGGGGCCCTCCTACGAGCAGTACTTC
CASSPFGGPSYEQYF
>TRBV7-3|-|TRBJ2-1|-
TGTGCCAGCAGCTTATGGCTCAGCTCCTACAATGAGCAGTTCTTC
CASSLWLSSYNEQFF
>TRBV5-1|-|TRBJ2-5|-
TGCGCCAGCAGCTTGGGCGTGGGGGGCGAAGAGACCCAGTACTTC
CASSLGVGGEETQYF
>TRBV4-3|-|TRBJ2-3|-
TGCGCCAGCAGCCAAGATAGGGGGATCACAGATACGCAGTATTTT
CASSQDRGITDTQYF
>TRBV21-1|few|TRBJ2-1|-
TGTGCCAGCAGCAAAGTAACGAGGGGGGATGAGCAGTTCTTC
CASSKVTRGDEQFF